The rows below give T cell receptor beta chains drawn from one sample of a study of early T cells in non-severe SARS-CoV-2 infection. TCRdb recomputed calls from the 5' RACE reads with MiXCR, one row per CDR3 protein. The sample lists about 80,000 distinct CDR3 sequences, around an eighth seen once, with around 2.4% in the top ten. The sample consisted of whole blood. The receptors were gathered from an adult who was a healthcare worker with PCR-confirmed SARS-CoV-2 infection or an uninfected control (not recorded which). Both conserved end residues are part of each CDR3. Fields, in order: V gene, J gene, clone size, D gene, CDR3 protein, CDR3 DNA. The D gene is left open where the match is weak. Size tells how often a clone was seen (once, few, many) or the class of an expanded clone, and some rows leave it out.

TRBV7-9	TRBJ2-7	few	TRBD2	CASSRRAGVSYEQYF	TGTGCCAGCAGCCGGAGAGCGGGGGTCTCCTACGAGCAGTACTTC
TRBV7-2	TRBJ2-5	-	TRBD2	CASSPGTSLQETQYF	TGTGCCAGCAGCCCGGGGACTAGTTTGCAAGAGACCCAGTACTTC
TRBV10-3	TRBJ2-1	-	-	CAIRSEAYNEQFF	TGTGCCATCAGGTCAGAAGCCTACAATGAGCAGTTCTTC
TRBV12-3/TRBV12-4	TRBJ1-2	few	-	CASTPWNYGYTF	TGTGCCAGCACGCCCTGGAACTATGGCTACACCTTC
TRBV12-2	TRBJ2-7	many	-	CAGIKSSQYEQYF	TGTGCAGGAATCAAAAGTAGTCAGTACGAGCAGTACTTC
TRBV5-1	TRBJ2-6	-	-	CASSSQDSGANVLTF	TGCGCCAGCAGCTCGCAAGACTCGGGGGCCAACGTCCTGACTTTC
TRBV20-1	TRBJ2-1	many	-	CSARGGGLWGTNEQFF	TGCAGTGCTAGAGGAGGGGGACTATGGGGAACGAATGAGCAGTTCTTC
TRBV5-6	TRBJ2-7	few	-	CASRGFGGGEQYF	TGTGCCAGCAGGGGCTTTGGAGGGGGCGAGCAGTACTTC
TRBV5-1	TRBJ1-1	many	-	CASSRSGGENTEAFF	TGCGCCAGCAGCCGGAGTGGAGGGGAGAACACTGAAGCTTTCTTT
TRBV12-3/TRBV12-4	TRBJ2-6	few	-	CASSPGRTGNSGANVLTF	TGTGCCAGCAGCCCGGGGAGGACAGGCAACTCTGGGGCCAACGTCCTGACTTTC
TRBV5-1	TRBJ2-7	many	-	CASSRDGTYEQYF	TGCGCCAGCAGCCGGGACGGAACCTACGAGCAGTACTTC
TRBV7-9	TRBJ2-3	-	-	CASSRADRRADTQYF	TGTGCCAGCAGCCGAGCGGACCGGCGCGCAGATACGCAGTATTTT
TRBV10-2	TRBJ2-5	-	-	CASMGSSETQYF	TGCGCCAGCATGGGGAGCTCAGAGACCCAGTACTTC
TRBV20-1	TRBJ1-4	few	-	CSARDLTATNEKLFF	TGCAGTGCTAGAGATCTGACAGCAACTAATGAAAAACTGTTTTTT
TRBV20-1	TRBJ2-7	many	-	CSAKVNTYEQYF	TGCAGTGCTAAGGTGAACACCTACGAGCAGTACTTC
TRBV12-5	TRBJ1-2	-	-	CASAPGIYGYTF	TGTGCTAGTGCTCCTGGAATCTATGGCTACACCTTC
TRBV7-9	TRBJ2-1	few	-	CASSPSWTVSYNEQFF	TGTGCCAGCAGCCCTTCGTGGACAGTCTCCTACAATGAGCAGTTCTTC
TRBV5-1	TRBJ2-7	-	TRBD1	CASSLLRTGSEQYF	TGCGCCAGCAGCTTGCTACGGACAGGGAGCGAGCAGTACTTC
TRBV7-9	TRBJ2-1	many	TRBD2	CASSLAPSGRVHEQFF	TGTGCCAGCAGCTTAGCGCCTAGCGGGAGGGTCCATGAGCAGTTCTTC
TRBV24-1	TRBJ2-2	many	TRBD1	CATSDWDRGRTGELFF	TGTGCCACCAGCGATTGGGACAGGGGGCGCACCGGGGAGCTGTTTTTT
TRBV10-3	TRBJ2-3	-	-	CAITPGGGPTDTQYF	TGTGCCATCACCCCGGGGGGCGGTCCAACAGATACGCAGTATTTT
TRBV7-2	TRBJ2-7	few	-	CASSLLRDSKQYF	TGTGCCAGCAGCTTGCTCCGGGACTCCAAGCAGTACTTC
TRBV29-1	TRBJ1-1	many	-	CSVAGGRGLGTEAFF	TGCAGCGTGGCCGGGGGCCGGGGCCTTGGCACTGAAGCTTTCTTT
TRBV9	TRBJ2-2	once	TRBD2	CASSVDISGRASTGELFF	TGTGCCAGCAGCGTAGATATCAGCGGGAGGGCCTCTACCGGGGAGCTGTTTTTT
TRBV6-5	TRBJ1-1	-	-	CASSYRGGLNTEAFF	TGTGCCAGCAGTTACAGGGGGGGCCTGAACACTGAAGCTTTCTTT
TRBV2	TRBJ2-7	many	TRBD1	CASSEQGQGYEQYF	TGTGCCAGCAGTGAACAGGGACAGGGTTACGAGCAGTACTTC
TRBV12-3/TRBV12-4	TRBJ2-7	few	TRBD2	CASNRWGGEQYF	TGTGCCAGCAACCGGTGGGGGGGCGAGCAGTACTTC
TRBV2	TRBJ2-7	few	TRBD2	CASRAGTSGSYYEQYF	TGTGCCAGCAGGGCGGGGACTAGCGGGAGTTATTACGAGCAGTACTTC
TRBV20-1	TRBJ1-3	few	-	CSARQGGNTIYF	TGCAGTGCTAGACAGGGGGGAAACACCATATATTTT
TRBV30	TRBJ2-1	-	-	CAWSVLLGDEQFF	TGTGCCTGGAGTGTACTGTTGGGCGATGAGCAGTTCTTC
TRBV7-8	TRBJ2-5	-	TRBD1	CASSPIGQEETQYF	TGTGCCAGCAGCCCTATAGGACAGGAAGAGACCCAGTACTTC
TRBV27	TRBJ2-2	-	TRBD1	CASRPGGRVNTGELFF	TGTGCCAGCAGGCCAGGGGGCAGGGTGAACACCGGGGAGCTGTTTTTT
TRBV7-8	TRBJ2-5	many	-	CASSPGVGTQYF	TGTGCCAGCAGTCCAGGGGTGGGGACCCAGTACTTC